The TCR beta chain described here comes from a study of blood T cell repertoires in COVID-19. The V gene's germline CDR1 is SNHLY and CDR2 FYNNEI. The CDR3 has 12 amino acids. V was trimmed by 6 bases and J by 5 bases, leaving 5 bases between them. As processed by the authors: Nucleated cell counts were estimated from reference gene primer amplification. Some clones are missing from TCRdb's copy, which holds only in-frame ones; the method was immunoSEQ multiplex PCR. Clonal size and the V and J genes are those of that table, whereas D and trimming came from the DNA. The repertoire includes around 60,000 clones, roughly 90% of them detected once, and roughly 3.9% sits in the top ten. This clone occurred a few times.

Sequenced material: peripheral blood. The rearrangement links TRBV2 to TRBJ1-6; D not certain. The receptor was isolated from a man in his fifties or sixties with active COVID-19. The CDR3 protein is CASSGNNSPLHF. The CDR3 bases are TGTGCCAGCAGCGGTAATAATTCACCCCTCCACTTT.